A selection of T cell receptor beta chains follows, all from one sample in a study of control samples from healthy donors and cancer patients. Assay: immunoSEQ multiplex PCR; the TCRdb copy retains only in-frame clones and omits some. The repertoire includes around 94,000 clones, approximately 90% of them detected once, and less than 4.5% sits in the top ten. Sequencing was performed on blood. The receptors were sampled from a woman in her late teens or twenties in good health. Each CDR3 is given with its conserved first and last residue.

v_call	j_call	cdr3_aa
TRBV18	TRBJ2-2	CASSLEGNTGELFF
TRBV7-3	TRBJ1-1	CASSLTAMNTEAFF
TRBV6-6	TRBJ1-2	CASTATGQGGYTF
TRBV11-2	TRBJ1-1	CASNPSNSWGKNTEAFF
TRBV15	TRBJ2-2	CATSRGDSYTGELFF
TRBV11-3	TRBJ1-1	CASSRLVNTEAFF
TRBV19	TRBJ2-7	CASSETGVEQYF
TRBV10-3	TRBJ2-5	CAIRDRGGETQYF
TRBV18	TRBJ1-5	CASSRTGAPNQPQHF
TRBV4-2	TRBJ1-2	CASSQMEGANYGYTF